This TCR beta chain was observed in a study of cytomegalovirus exposure and HLA in healthy donors. Trimming took off 2 bases at V and 5 bases at J, with 9 bases between the two ends. Germline V gives CDR1 MNHEY, CDR2 SVGAGI. The CDR3 loop spans 14 amino acids. PCR primers comprised 60 Vbeta and 13 Jbeta primers. Assay used: immunoSEQ multiplex PCR; TCRdb lists only in-frame clones, some missing. The table shows around 190,000 clones, with approximately 80% occurring only once. Sample: PBMCs. This sequence originates from a woman aged 45 to 65 in good health and CMV-seronegative. The chain combines TRBV6-5 with TRBJ2-2, with TRBD2 as a possible D gene (5 bases). The CDR3 coding sequence is TGTGCCAGCAGTTACCTTGGGAGAACCGGGGAGCTGTTTTTT. This codes for CASSYLGRTGELFF.